This T cell receptor beta chain was profiled in a study of blood T cells in healthy people across ages. The second PCR ran about 6 to 11 cycles with a sample-barcoded 5' primer and J-beta primers. TCRdb itself ran the 5' RACE reads through MiXCR, one entry per CDR3 protein. The sample shows about 1.4 million distinct CDR3 sequences, approximately 60% of them seen only once. Germline V gene data show CDR1 as SGHRS and CDR2 as YFSETQ. CDR3 length equals 15 residues. Deletions cut 6 bases from V and 2 bases from J, with 17 bases between. The sample comprised blood. The clonotype comes from a man aged 18 to 30 in good health. The genes are TRBV5-1 and TRBJ2-5; D possibly corresponds to TRBD2 (5 bases). Here the CDR3 reads CASNLGATRQETQYF. CDR3 DNA: TGCGCCAGCAACCTGGGAGCGACAAGGCAAGAGACCCAGTACTTC.